These 4 T cell receptor beta chains share one sample of origin, sequenced in a study of T-cell memory formation after mild COVID-19. TCRdb independently ran MiXCR on the 5' RACE reads; one entry per CDR3 protein. This sample has 150,000 to 200,000 distinct CDR3 sequences; around 10% occur once, and the top ten carry about 3.5%. Source material: PBMCs or a T cell subset sorted from them (not recorded which). The origin of the receptors is a man younger than 30 who had mild COVID-19 (a few samples of this study predate the infection). Cell type and time point are not known.

This clonotype was found a few times. This rearrangement joins TRBV20-1 to TRBJ2-1; the match to TRBD2 covers 10 bases. Germline assignment: CDR1 DFQATT and CDR2 SNEGSKA (reference sequence). The V segment lost 3 bases and the J segment 7 bases; nucleotides outside the gene matches: 12. This CDR3 has 16 residues. The CDR3 bases are TGCAGTGCTAGGCCCCTCCTAGCGGGGGTGACAAATGAGCAGTTCTTC. Its protein product is CSARPLLAGVTNEQFF.

This clonotype came up many times. This sequence joins TRBV5-1 and TRBJ1-1, with 7 positions matching TRBD1. Germline values: CDR1 SGHRS, CDR2 YFSETQ. The V segment lost 0 bases and the J segment 7 bases; nucleotides outside the gene matches: 6. The CDR3 runs 14 residues. CDR3 nucleotides: TGCGCCAGCAGCTTGGCAGGGGGTGAAAATGAAGCTTTCTTT. Translating it yields CASSLAGGENEAFF.

This clonotype has only a few counts. The genes are TRBV25-1 and TRBJ2-1; D unresolved. The CDR3 runs to 14 residues. CDR1 and CDR2 (germline): MGHDK, SYGVNS. V was clipped by 5 bases and J by 3 bases, with 11 bases between them. The CDR3 loop reads CASSQSDFYNEQFF. The CDR3 DNA sequence: TGTGCCAGCAGTCAGTCCGACTTCTACAATGAGCAGTTCTTC.

The chain employs TRBV24-1 and TRBJ1-1; TRBD1 aligns across 7 bases. The CDR3 runs 14 residues. The germline gives CDR1 KGHDR, CDR2 SFDVKD. V lost 9 bases, J lost 3 bases, and 9 bases stayed unmatched. The CDR3 bases are TGTGCCACCCTGGGTACGACAGGGCACACTGAAGCTTTCTTT. Translating gives CATLGTTGHTEAFF.